What follows are 6 T cell receptor beta chains derived from one specimen sequenced in a study of cytomegalovirus exposure and HLA in healthy donors. Amplification used 60 Vbeta primers and 13 Jbeta primers. Measured with immunoSEQ multiplex PCR; TCRdb has only the in-frame clones, and not every one. Of about 180,000 clones listed, around four fifths are singletons. Source material: PBMCs. The receptors were sampled from a man under 40 in good health and CMV-seronegative.

This chain uses TRBV30 with TRBJ2-5, with 8 bases matching TRBD2. The J call may be mistaken, given a closer DNA end match to TRBJ2-7. Germline CDR1 is GTSNPN and CDR2 is SVGIG (reference sequence). This CDR3 has 15 residues. The CDR3 sequence: CAWSLWVAGFYEQYF. CDR3 nucleotide sequence: TGTGCCTGGTCCCTCTGGGTAGCGGGATTCTACGAGCAGTACTTC.

V and J are TRBV6-5 and TRBJ1-1; D gene ambiguous. Trimming shortened V by 3 bases and J by 0 bases, and 5 bases separated the two germline ends. The germline V gene encodes CDR1 MNHEY and CDR2 SVGAGI. The CDR3 extends over 13 amino acids. The CDR3 nucleotides read TGTGCCAGCAGTTATGCAGTGAACACTGAAGCTTTCTTT. Protein: CASSYAVNTEAFF.

V usage is TRBV11-3 and J usage is TRBJ2-5; TRBD2 is a possible D gene (5 bases). V lost 3 bases and J lost 4, with 9 bases in between. The germline V gene has CDR1 SGHNT and CDR2 YENEEA. The length of the CDR3 is 13 residues. The CDR3, as DNA: TGTGCCAGCAGCTTGAACAGCGGAGAGACCCAGTACTTC. The encoded protein is CASSLNSGETQYF.

The chain joins TRBV10-3 to TRBJ1-6; possible D gene TRBD1, 6 bases. CDR1 is ENHRY, CDR2 SYGVKD, per germline. V lost 5 bases, J lost 6 bases, and 17 bases lay in between. The CDR3 runs to 16 residues. CDR3 coding DNA: TGTGCCATCAGTTCGACAGGCGCGACAGCTAATTCACCCCTCCACTTT. It codes for CAISSTGATANSPLHF.

The chain links TRBV28 to TRBJ2-7; D ambiguous. CDR3 length: 12 amino acids. V shed 5 bases and J shed 3 bases, with 8 bases lying between them. Germline V lookup: CDR1 MDHEN, CDR2 SYDVKM. For the CDR3, the DNA is TGTGCCAGCAGTCCACACATCTACGAGCAGTACTTC. It yields the protein CASSPHIYEQYF.

The chain uses TRBV30 and TRBJ1-3, with no clear D. CDR3 length: 15 residues. Trimming left V 2 bases short and J 0 bases short, with 11 bases between. The germline V gene has CDR1 GTSNPN and CDR2 SVGIG (reference sequence). CDR3 sequence (DNA): TGTGCCTGGAGTACCGGACTGTCCTCTGGAAACACCATATATTTT. Translated: CAWSTGLSSGNTIYF.